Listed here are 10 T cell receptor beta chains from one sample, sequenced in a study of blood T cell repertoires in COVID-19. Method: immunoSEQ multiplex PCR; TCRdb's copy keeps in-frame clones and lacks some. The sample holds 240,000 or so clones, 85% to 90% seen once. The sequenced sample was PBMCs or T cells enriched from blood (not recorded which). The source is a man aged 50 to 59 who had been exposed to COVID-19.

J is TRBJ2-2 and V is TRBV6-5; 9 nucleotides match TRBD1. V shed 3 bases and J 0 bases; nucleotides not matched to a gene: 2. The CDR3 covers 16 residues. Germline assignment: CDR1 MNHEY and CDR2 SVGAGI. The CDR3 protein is CASSYRTGANTGELFF. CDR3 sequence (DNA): TGTGCCAGCAGTTATCGGACAGGGGCGAACACCGGGGAGCTGTTTTTT.

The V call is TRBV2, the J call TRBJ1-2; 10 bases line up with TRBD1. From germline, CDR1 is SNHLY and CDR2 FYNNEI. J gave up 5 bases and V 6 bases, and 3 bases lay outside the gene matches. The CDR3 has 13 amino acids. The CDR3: CASRPGQGYGYTF. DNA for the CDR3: TGTGCCAGCAGGCCGGGACAGGGGTATGGCTACACCTTC.

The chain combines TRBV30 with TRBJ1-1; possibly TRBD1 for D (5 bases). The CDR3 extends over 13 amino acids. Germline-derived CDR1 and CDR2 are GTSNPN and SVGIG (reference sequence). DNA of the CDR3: TGTACCTTCGGGTTCGGGGGTAGCACTGAAGCTTTCTTT. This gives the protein CTFGFGGSTEAFF.

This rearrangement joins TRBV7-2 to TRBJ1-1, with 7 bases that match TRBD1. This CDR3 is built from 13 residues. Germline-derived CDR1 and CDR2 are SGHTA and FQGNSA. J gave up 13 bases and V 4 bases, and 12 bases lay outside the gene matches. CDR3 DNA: TGTGCCAGCAGCTCCACAGCAACAGGGGAGGATTTCTTT. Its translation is CASSSTATGEDFF.

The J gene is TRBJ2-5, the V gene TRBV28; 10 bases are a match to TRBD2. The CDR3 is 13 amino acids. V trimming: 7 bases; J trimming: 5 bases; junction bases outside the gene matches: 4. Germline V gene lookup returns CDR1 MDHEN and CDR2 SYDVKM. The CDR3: CASKRTSGETQYF. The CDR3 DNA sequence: TGTGCCAGCAAAAGGACTAGCGGTGAGACCCAGTACTTC.

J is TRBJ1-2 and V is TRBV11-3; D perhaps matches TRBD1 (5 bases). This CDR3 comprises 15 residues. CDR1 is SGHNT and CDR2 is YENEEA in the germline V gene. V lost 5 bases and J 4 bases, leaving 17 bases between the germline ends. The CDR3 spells CASSPSGGAGYGYTF. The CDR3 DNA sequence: TGTGCCAGCAGCCCGAGCGGAGGGGCAGGCTATGGCTACACCTTC. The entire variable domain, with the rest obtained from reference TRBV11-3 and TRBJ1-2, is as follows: EAGVVQSPRYKIIEKKQPVAFWCNPISGHNTLYWYLQNLGQGPELLIRYENEEAVDDSQLPKDRFSAERLKGVDSTLKIQPAELGDSAVYLCASSPSGGAGYGYTFGSGTRLTVV.

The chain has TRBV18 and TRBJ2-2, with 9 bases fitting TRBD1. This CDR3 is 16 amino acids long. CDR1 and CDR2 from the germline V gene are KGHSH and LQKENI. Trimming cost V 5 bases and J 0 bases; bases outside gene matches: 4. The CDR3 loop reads CASSTTGGTNTGELFF. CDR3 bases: TGTGCCAGCTCAACGACAGGGGGGACGAACACCGGGGAGCTGTTTTTT.

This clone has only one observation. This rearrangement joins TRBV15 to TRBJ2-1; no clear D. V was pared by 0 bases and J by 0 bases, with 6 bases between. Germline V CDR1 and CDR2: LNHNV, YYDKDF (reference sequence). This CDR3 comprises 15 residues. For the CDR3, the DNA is TGTGCCACCAGCAGAGAGCGGAGCTCCTACAATGAGCAGTTCTTC. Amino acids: CATSRERSSYNEQFF.

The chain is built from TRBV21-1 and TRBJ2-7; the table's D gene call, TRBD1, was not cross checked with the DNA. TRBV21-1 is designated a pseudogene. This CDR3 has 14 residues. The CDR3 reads CASSKGASTYEQYV. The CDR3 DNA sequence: TGTGCCAGCAGCAAAGGGGCAAGCACCTACGAGCAGTACGTC.

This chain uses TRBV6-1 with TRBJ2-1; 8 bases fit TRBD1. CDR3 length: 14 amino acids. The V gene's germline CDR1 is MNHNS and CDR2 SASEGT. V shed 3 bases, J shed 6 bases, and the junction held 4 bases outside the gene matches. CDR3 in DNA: TGTGCCAGCAGTGACCGGACAGGGTCCAATGAGCAGTTCTTC. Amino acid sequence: CASSDRTGSNEQFF.